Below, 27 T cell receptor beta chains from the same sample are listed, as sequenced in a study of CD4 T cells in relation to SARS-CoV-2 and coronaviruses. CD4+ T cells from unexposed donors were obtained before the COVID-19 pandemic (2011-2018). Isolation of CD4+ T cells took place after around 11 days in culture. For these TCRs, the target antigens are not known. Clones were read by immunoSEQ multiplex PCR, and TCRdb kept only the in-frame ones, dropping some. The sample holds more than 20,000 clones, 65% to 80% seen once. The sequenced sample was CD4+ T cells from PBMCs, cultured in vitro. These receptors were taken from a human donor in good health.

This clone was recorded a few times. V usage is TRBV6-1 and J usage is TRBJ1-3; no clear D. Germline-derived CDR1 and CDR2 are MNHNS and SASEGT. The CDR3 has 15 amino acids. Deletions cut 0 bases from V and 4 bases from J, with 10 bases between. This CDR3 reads CASSEALGIGNTIYF. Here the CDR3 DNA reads TGTGCCAGCAGTGAAGCTTTAGGGATCGGAAACACCATATATTTT.

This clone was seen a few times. The CDR3 here is CAIRGSGTENYGYTF. The CDR3 region has the DNA TGTGCCATCAGGGGGAGTGGGACAGAAAACTATGGCTACACCTTC. The V call is TRBV10-3, the J call TRBJ1-2, with 7 bases identical to TRBD1. CDR1 is ENHRY and CDR2 is SYGVKD in the germline V gene. V was clipped by 6 bases and J by 2 bases; unmatched bases: 9. The CDR3 has 15 residues.

The CDR3 nucleotides read TGTGCCAGCAGCTTAGTAGGAACTAATGAAAAACTGTTTTTT. It yields the protein CASSLVGTNEKLFF. This chain links TRBV7-2 with TRBJ1-4; the D is unclear. The CDR3 loop spans 14 amino acids. CDR1 is SGHTA, CDR2 FQGNSA, per germline. V was clipped by 1 base and J by 1 base, with 4 bases between them. Full variable domain (rest looked up from reference TRBV7-2 and TRBJ1-4): GAGVSQSPSNKVTEKGKDVELRCDPISGHTALYWYRQSLGQGLEFLIYFQGNSAPDKSGLPSDRFSAERTGGSVSTLTIQRTQQEDSAVYLCASSLVGTNEKLFFGSGTQLSVL.

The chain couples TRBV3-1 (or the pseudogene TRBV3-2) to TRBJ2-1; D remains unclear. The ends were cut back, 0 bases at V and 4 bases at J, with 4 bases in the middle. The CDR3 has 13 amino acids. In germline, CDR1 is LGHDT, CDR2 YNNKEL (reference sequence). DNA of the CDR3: TGTGCCAGCAGCCAAGAGACTTACAATGAGCAGTTCTTC. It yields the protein CASSQETYNEQFF.

The CDR3 is CASSQDWARDIYYEQYF. In nucleotides, the CDR3 is TGCGCCAGCAGCCAAGATTGGGCCCGGGACATTTACTACGAGCAGTACTTC. J is TRBJ2-7 and V is TRBV4-3; D is perhaps TRBD1 (6 bases). CDR1 LGHNA and CDR2 YSLEER come from the germline V gene. This CDR3 has 17 amino acids. V dropped 0 bases and J dropped 3 bases, with 18 bases sitting between them.

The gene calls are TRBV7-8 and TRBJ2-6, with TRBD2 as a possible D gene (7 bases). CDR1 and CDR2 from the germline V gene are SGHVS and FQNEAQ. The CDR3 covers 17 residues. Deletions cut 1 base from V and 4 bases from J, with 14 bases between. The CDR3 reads CASSLGPRGAGANVLTF. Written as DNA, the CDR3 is TGTGCCAGCAGCTTAGGCCCTCGGGGGGCCGGGGCCAACGTCCTGACTTTC.

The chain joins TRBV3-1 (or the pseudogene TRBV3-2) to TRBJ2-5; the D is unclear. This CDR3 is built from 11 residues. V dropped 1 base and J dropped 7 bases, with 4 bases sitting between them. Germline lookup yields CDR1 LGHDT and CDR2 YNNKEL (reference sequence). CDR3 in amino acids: CASSQGRTQYF. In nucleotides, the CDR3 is TGTGCCAGCAGCCAAGGGAGGACCCAGTACTTC.

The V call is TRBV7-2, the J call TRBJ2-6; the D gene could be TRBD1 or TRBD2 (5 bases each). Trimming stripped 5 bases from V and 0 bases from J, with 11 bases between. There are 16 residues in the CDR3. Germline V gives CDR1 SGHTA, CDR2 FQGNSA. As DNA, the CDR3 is TGTGCCAGCAGCAAATCCGGGGCCTCTGGGGCCAACGTCCTGACTTTC. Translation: CASSKSGASGANVLTF.

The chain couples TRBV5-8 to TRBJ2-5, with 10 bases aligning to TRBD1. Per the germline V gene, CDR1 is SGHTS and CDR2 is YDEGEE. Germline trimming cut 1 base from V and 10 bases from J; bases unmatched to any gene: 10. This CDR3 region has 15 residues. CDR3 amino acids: CASSLWGQGPQYQYF. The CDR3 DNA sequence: TGTGCCAGCAGCTTGTGGGGACAGGGGCCCCAATACCAGTACTTC.

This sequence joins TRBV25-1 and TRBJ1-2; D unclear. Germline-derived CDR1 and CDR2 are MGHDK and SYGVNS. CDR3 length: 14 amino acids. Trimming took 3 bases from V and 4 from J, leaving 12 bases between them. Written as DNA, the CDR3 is TGTGCCAGCAGTGACAGTCATCTTCTCTATGGCTACACCTTC. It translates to CASSDSHLLYGYTF.

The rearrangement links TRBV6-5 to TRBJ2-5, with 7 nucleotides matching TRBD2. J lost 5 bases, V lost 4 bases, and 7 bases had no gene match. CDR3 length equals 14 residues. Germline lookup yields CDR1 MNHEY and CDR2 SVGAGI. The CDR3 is CASSSGLRVETQYF. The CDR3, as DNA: TGTGCCAGCAGTTCGGGACTAAGAGTCGAGACCCAGTACTTC.

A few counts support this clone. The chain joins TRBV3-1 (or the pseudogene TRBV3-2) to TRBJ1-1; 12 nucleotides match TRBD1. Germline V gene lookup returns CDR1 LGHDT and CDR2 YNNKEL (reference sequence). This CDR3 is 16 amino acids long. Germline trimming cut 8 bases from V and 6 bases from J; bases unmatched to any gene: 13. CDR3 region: CASRWGTGGAGAEAFF. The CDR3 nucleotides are TGTGCCAGCCGGTGGGGGACAGGGGGCGCAGGAGCTGAAGCTTTCTTT.

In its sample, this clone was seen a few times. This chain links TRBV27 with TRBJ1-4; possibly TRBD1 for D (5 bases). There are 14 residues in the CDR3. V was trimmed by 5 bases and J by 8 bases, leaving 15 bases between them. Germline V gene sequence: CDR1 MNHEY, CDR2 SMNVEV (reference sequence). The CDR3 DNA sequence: TGTGCCAGCAGTCCTACGATGACAGTCGAAAAACTGTTTTTT. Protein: CASSPTMTVEKLFF.

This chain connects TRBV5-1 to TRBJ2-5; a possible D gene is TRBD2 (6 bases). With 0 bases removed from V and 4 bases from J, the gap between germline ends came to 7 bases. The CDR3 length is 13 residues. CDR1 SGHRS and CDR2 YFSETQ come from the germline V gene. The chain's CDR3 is CASSLETRETQYF. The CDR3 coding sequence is TGCGCCAGCAGCTTGGAGACTAGAGAGACCCAGTACTTC. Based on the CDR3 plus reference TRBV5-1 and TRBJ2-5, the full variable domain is KAGVTQTPRYLIKTRGQQVTLSCSPISGHRSVSWYQQTPGQGLQFLFEYFSETQRNKGNFPGRFSGRQFSNSRSEMNVSTLELGDSALYLCASSLETRETQYFGPGTRLLVL.

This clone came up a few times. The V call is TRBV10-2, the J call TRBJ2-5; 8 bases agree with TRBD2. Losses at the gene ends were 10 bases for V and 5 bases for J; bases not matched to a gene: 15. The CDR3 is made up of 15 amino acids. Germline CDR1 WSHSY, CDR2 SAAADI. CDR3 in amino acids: CATCRTGTSSETQYF. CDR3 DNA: TGCGCCACCTGTCGTACCGGGACTAGTAGCGAGACCCAGTACTTC.

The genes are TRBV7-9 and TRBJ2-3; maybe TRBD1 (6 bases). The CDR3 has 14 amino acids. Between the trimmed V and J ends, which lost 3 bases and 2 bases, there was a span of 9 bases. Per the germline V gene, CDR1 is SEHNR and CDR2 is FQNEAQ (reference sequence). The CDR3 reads CASSFDRSTDTQYF. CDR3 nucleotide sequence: TGTGCCAGCAGCTTTGACAGGTCCACAGATACGCAGTATTTT.

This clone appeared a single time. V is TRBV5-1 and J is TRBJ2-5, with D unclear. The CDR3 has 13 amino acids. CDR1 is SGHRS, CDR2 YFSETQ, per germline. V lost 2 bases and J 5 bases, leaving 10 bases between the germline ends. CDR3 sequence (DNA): TGCGCCAGCAGCTTAGTAGTCGGGGAGACCCAGTACTTC. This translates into CASSLVVGETQYF.

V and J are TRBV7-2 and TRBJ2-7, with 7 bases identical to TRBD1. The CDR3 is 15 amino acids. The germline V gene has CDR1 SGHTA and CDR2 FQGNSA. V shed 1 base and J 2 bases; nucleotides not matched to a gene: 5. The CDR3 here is CASSLGTGQAYEQYF. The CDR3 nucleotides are TGTGCCAGCAGCTTAGGGACAGGTCAGGCCTACGAGCAGTACTTC. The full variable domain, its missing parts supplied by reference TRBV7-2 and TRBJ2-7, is GAGVSQSPSNKVTEKGKDVELRCDPISGHTALYWYRQSLGQGLEFLIYFQGNSAPDKSGLPSDRFSAERTGGSVSTLTIQRTQQEDSAVYLCASSLGTGQAYEQYFGPGTRLTVT.

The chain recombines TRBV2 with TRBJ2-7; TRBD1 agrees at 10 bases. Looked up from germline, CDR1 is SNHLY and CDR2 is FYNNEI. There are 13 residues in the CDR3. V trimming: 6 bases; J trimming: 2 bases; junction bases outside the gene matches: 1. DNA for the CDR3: TGTGCCAGCAGGGGACAGGGGACCTACGAGCAGTACTTC. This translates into CASRGQGTYEQYF.

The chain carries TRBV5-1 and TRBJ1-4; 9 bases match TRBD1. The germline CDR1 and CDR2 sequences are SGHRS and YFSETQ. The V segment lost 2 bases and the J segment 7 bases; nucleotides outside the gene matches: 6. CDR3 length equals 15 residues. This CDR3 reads CASSLQGARIEKLFF. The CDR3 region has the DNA TGCGCCAGCAGCTTACAGGGGGCGCGGATTGAAAAACTGTTTTTT.

CDR3 sequence reads: CASSYPKQETQYF. Written as DNA, the CDR3 is TGTGCCAGCAGTTACCCCAAGCAAGAGACCCAGTACTTC. The chain combines TRBV6-5 with TRBJ2-5; D gene ambiguous. Trimming took off 2 bases at V and 2 bases at J, with 6 bases between the two ends. This CDR3 has 13 residues. CDR1 and CDR2 (germline): MNHEY, SVGAGI.

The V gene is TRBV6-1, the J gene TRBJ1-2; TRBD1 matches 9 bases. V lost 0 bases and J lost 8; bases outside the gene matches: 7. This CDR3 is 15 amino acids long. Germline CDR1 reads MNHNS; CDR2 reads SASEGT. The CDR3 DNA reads TGTGCCAGCAGTGAAGCGAGGGGACAGGGAAAAGGCTACACCTTC. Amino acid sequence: CASSEARGQGKGYTF.

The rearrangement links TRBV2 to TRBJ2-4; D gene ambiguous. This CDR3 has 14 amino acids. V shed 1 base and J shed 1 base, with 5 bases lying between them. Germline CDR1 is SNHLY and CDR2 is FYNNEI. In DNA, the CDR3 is TGTGCCAGCAGTGAAGGAGTTGCCAAAAACATTCAGTACTTC. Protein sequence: CASSEGVAKNIQYF.

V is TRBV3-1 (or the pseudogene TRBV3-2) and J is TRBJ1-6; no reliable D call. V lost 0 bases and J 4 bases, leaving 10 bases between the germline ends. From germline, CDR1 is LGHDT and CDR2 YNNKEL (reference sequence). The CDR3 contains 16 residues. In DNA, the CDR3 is TGTGCCAGCAGCCAAGATCGACAACTTTATAATTCACCCCTCCACTTT. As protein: CASSQDRQLYNSPLHF.

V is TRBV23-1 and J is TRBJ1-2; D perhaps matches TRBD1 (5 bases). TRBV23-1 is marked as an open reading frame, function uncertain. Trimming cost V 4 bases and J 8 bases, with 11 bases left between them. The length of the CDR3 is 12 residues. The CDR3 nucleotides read TGCGCCAGCAGTCTGCAGGGCGGGGGCTACACCTTC. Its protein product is CASSLQGGGYTF.

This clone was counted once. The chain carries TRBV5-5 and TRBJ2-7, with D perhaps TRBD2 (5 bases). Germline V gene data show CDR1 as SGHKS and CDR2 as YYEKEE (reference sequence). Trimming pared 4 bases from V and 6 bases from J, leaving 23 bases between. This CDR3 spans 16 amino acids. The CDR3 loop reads CASSQFAGRLIAEQYF. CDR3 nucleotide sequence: TGTGCCAGCAGCCAGTTCGCGGGTAGGCTTATTGCCGAGCAGTACTTC.

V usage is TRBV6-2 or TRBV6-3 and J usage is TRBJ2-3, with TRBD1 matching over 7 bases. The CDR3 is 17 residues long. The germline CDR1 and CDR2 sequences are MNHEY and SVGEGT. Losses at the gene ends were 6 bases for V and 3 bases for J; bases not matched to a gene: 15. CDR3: CASSHGNRGGRTDTQYF. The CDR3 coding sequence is TGTGCCAGCAGCCACGGGAACAGGGGTGGCAGGACAGATACGCAGTATTTT.